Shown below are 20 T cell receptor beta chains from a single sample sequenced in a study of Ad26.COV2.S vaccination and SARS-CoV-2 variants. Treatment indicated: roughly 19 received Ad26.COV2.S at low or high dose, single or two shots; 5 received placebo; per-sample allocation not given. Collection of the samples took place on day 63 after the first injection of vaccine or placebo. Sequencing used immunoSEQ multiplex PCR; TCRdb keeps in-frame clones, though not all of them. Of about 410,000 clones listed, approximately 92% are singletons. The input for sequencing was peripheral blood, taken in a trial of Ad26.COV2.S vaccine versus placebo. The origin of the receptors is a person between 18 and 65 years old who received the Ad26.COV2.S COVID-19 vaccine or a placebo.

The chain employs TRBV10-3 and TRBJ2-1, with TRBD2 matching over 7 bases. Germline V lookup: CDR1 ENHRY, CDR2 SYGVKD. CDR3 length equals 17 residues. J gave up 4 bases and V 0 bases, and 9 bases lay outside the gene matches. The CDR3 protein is CAISESVGGGLYNEQFF. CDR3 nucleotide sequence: TGTGCCATCAGTGAGTCCGTTGGCGGGGGTCTTTACAATGAGCAGTTCTTC.

The CDR3 bases are TGCGCCAGCAGCCAAGACTTGGCTAGAACAGAGACCCAGTACTTC. It specifies CASSQDLARTETQYF. The rearrangement links TRBV4-3 to TRBJ2-5; no clear D. This CDR3 spans 15 amino acids. The ends were cut back, 0 bases at V and 4 bases at J, with 12 bases in the middle. Germline V gene sequence: CDR1 LGHNA, CDR2 YSLEER.

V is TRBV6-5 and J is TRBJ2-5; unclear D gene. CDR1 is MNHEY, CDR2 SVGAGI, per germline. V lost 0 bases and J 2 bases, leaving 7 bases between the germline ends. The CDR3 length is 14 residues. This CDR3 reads CASSYSGFQETQYF. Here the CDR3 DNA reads TGTGCCAGCAGTTACTCCGGCTTTCAAGAGACCCAGTACTTC.

The CDR3 nucleotides are TGTGCCAGCAGTGAATCTGTCGGAGGAGCCGGGGAGCTGTTTTTT. This sequence encodes CASSESVGGAGELFF. The chain has TRBV6-1 and TRBJ2-2; the D gene is possibly TRBD2 (5 bases). The CDR3 contains 15 residues. V lost 2 bases and J 6 bases, leaving 13 bases between the germline ends. From germline, CDR1 is MNHNS and CDR2 SASEGT.

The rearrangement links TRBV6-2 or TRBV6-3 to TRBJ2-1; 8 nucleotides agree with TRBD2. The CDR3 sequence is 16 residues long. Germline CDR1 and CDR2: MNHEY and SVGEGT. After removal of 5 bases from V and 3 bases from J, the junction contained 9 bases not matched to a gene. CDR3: CASSVRTTSGYNEQFF. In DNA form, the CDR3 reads TGTGCCAGCAGTGTAAGGACTACTAGCGGCTACAATGAGCAGTTCTTC.

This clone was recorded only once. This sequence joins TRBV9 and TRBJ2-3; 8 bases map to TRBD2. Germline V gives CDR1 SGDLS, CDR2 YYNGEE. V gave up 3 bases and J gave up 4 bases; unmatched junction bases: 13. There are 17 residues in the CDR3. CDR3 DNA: TGTGCCAGCAGCGCCTCCGGGGGGGCTTTTGGTGCAGATACGCAGTATTTT. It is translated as CASSASGGAFGADTQYF.

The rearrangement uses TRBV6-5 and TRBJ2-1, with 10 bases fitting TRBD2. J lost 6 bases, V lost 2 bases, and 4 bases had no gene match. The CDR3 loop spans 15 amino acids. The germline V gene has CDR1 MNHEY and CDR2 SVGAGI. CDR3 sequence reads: CASSYQRGGPNEQFF. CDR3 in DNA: TGTGCCAGCAGTTACCAGCGGGGGGGCCCCAATGAGCAGTTCTTC.

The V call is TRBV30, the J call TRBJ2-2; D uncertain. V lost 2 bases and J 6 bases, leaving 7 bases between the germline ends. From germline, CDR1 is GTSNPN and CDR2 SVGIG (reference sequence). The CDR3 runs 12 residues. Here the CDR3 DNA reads TGTGCCTGGAGTTACGGTGCCGGGGAGCTGTTTTTT. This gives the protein CAWSYGAGELFF.

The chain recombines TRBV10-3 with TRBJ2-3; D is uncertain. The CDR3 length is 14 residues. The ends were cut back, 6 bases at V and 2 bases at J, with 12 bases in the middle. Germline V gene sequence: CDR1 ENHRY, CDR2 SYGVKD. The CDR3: CAISQGFLTDTQYF. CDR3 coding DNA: TGTGCCATCAGCCAAGGGTTCCTCACAGATACGCAGTATTTT.

The CDR3 DNA reads TGTGCCAGCAGTTACAACAGGGCTTTCGGGGGCTACACCTTC. Translated, it gives CASSYNRAFGGYTF. The chain links TRBV6-5 to TRBJ1-2; TRBD1 is a possible D gene (6 bases). The CDR3 contains 14 residues. Germline V gene data show CDR1 as MNHEY and CDR2 as SVGAGI. V was shortened by 2 bases and J by 8 bases, with 15 bases between the two germline ends.

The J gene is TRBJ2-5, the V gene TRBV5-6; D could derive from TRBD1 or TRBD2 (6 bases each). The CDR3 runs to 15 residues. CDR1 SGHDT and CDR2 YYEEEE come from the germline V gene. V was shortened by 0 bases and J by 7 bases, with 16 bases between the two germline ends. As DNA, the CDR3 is TGTGCCAGCAGCTTGGCCGGGGGCCTTCCGGGGACCCAGTACTTC. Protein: CASSLAGGLPGTQYF.

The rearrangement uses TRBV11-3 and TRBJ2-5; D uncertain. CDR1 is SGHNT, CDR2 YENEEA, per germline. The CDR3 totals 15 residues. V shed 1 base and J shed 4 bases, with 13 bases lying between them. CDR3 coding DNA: TGTGCCAGCAGCTTAGGGGCAGGAGTAGGAGAGACCCAGTACTTC. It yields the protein CASSLGAGVGETQYF.

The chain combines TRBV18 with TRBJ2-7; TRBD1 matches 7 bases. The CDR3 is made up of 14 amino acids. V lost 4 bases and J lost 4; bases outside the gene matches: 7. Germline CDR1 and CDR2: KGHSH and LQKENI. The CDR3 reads CASSLDREGYEQYF. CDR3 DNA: TGTGCCAGCTCACTCGACAGGGAAGGTTACGAGCAGTACTTC.

CDR3 nucleotide sequence: TGTGCCAGCAGCCTTGACGGGGCGCAAGAGACCCAGTACTTC. It encodes CASSLDGAQETQYF. The V call is TRBV7-9, the J call TRBJ2-5; the D call may be TRBD1 or TRBD2 (5 bases each). The CDR3 runs to 14 residues. V was shortened by 5 bases and J by 2 bases, with 12 bases between the two germline ends. Germline-derived CDR1 and CDR2 are SEHNR and FQNEAQ (reference sequence).

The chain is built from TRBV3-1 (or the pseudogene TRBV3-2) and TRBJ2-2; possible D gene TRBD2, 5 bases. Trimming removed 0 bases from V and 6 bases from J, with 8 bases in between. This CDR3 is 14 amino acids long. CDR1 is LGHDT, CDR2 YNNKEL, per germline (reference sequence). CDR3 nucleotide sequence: TGTGCCAGCAGCCAAGAACGAGGGTCCGGGGAGCTGTTTTTT. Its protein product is CASSQERGSGELFF.

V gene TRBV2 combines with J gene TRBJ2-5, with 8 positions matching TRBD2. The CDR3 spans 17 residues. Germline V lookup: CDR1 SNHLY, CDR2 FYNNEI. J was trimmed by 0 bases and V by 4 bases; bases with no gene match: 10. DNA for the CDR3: TGTGCCAGCAGTGGAAGCGGGGGCTACATTGACCAAGAGACCCAGTACTTC. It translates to CASSGSGGYIDQETQYF.

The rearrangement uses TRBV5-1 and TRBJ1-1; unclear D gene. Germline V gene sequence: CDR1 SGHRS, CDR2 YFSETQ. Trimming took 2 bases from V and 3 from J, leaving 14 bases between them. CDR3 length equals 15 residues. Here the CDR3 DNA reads TGCGCCAGCAGCTTAACCCCGGACGGCGACACTGAAGCTTTCTTT. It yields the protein CASSLTPDGDTEAFF.

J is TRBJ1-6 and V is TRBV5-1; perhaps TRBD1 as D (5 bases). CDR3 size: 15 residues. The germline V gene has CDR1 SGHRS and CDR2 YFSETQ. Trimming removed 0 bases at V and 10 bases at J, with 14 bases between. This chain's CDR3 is CASSLAGAVRSPLHF. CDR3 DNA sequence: TGCGCCAGCAGCTTGGCCGGGGCAGTTCGGTCACCCCTCCACTTT.

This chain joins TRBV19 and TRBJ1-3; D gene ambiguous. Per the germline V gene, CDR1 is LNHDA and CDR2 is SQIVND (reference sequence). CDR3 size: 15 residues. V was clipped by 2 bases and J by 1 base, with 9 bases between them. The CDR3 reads CASSISSASGNTIYF. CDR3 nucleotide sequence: TGTGCCAGTAGTATATCTTCCGCTTCTGGAAACACCATATATTTT.

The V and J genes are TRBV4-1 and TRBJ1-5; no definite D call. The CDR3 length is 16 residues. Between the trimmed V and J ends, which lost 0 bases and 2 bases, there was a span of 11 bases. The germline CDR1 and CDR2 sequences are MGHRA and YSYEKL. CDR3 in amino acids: CASSQEPGFGNQPQHF. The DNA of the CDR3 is TGCGCCAGCAGCCAAGAGCCGGGATTTGGCAATCAGCCCCAGCATTTT.